Below are 3 T cell receptor beta chains sequenced from a single sample in a study of naive and memory T cell subsets (dated by TCRdb to about 2017). Study-wide conclusions, independent of this receptor: A few larger clonotypes were present in naive repertoires, particularly the CD8 repertoires, and these clonotypes were possibly memory cells re-expressing CD45RA.

Library creation used UMI-ligation and nested PCR. Sequencing was carried out with an Illumina MiSeq. The beta constant-region primer was an equimolar mix of two oligonucleotides covering both TRBC1 and TRBC2. The ligated cDNA went through four rounds of PCR with nested alpha and beta constant-region primers together with the SP2 primer. Using fastp at Q25 and MiXCR, TCRdb reprocessed the public reads and kept productive beta chains. Identical CDR3 protein sequences are pooled into one entry, listed with their most common genes and DNA. The sample includes around 100,000 distinct CDR3 sequences, with more than 14% observed a single time. Clones ranked in the top ten supply roughly 2.8% of the sample. The antigens these receptors bind are not known. The source material was naive CD8+ T cells from blood. This specimen's cell subset or site label, interpreted: naive T cells, CD45RA high CD27+. These receptors all stem from a human donor in good health.

The chain has TRBV7-2 and TRBJ2-2; D uncertain. In germline, CDR1 is SGHTA, CDR2 FQGNSA. This CDR3 is built from 16 residues. Trimming left V 3 bases short and J 7 bases short, with 18 bases between. CDR3 nucleotide sequence: TGTGCCAGCAGCTTCCGCGTAGACTGGACCCGCGGGGAGCTGTTTTTT. This translates into CASSFRVDWTRGELFF.

This clonotype appeared a few times. This sequence joins TRBV28 and TRBJ2-7; D uncertain. The CDR3 contains 15 residues. Germline-derived CDR1 and CDR2 are MDHEN and SYDVKM. The ends were cut back, 2 bases at V and 0 bases at J, with 11 bases in the middle. This CDR3 reads CASSLTGPVSYEQYF. CDR3 nucleotide sequence: TGTGCCAGCAGTTTAACCGGGCCCGTCTCCTACGAGCAGTACTTC.

The J gene is TRBJ2-1, the V gene TRBV4-3, with D uncertain. The V gene's germline CDR1 is LGHNA and CDR2 YSLEER. The CDR3 loop spans 16 amino acids. V gave up 0 bases and J gave up 4 bases, with 13 bases separating them. In DNA, the CDR3 is TGCGCCAGCAGCCAAGACGACCAGGCCCTGTACAATGAGCAGTTCTTC. This sequence encodes CASSQDDQALYNEQFF.